This TCR beta chain was recovered during a study of blood T cell repertoires in COVID-19. Study as a whole: The samples span acute and convalescent COVID-19 from the United States, Italy and Spain. PBMCs, B-cell-depleted T cells, or T cells were the source of the cDNA or gDNA that made up the material.

Germline CDR1 reads MNHEY; CDR2 reads SVGAGI. The CDR3 has 12 residues. Authors' processing steps: For nucleated cells, counts were estimated from reference gene primer amplification. TCRdb's table, derived via immunoSEQ multiplex PCR, lists solely in-frame clones and lacks some. The V and J calls and clone size come from that table; D and trimming were worked out from the DNA. The repertoire holds about 74,000 clones, with 88% as singletons. The TCR sequence derives from a woman older than 75 with active or convalescent COVID-19. The genes are TRBV6-5 and TRBJ2-7; the D gene is possibly TRBD2 (6 bases). Sample: peripheral blood. Here the CDR3 reads CAASVFLYEQYF. The CDR3 DNA is TGTGCGGCTAGCGTGTTCCTTTACGAGCAGTACTTC.